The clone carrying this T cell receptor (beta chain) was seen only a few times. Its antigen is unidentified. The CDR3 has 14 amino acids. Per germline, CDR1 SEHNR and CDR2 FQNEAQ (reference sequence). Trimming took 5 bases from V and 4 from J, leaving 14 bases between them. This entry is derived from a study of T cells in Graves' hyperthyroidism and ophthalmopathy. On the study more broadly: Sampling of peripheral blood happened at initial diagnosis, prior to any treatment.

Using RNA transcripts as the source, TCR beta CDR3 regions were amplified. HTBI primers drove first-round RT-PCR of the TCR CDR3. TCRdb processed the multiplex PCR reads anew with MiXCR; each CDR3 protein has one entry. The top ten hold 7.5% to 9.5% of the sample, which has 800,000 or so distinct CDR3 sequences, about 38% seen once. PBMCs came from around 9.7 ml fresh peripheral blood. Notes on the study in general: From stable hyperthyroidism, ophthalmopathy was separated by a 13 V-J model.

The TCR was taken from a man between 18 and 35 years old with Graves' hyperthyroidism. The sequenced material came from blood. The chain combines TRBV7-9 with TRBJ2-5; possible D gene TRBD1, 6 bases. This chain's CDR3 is CASSPQGFRETQYF. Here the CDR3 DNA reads TGTGCCAGCAGCCCCCAGGGGTTCCGAGAGACCCAGTACTTC. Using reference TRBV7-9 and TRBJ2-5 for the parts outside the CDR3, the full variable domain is DTGVSQNPRHKITKRGQNVTFRCDPISEHNRLYWYRQTLGQGPEFLTYFQNEAQLEKSRLLSDRFSAERPKGSFSTLEIQRTEQGDSAMYLCASSPQGFRETQYFGPGTRLLVL.